The 7 T cell receptor beta chains in this list originate from one sample, sequenced in a study of blood T cell repertoires in COVID-19. The protocol was immunoSEQ multiplex PCR, while the TCRdb copy is restricted to in-frame clones and leaves out a portion. Among some 26,000 clones, approximately 88% were seen once, and the ten largest hold around 15%. Sequencing used peripheral blood. The source of these receptors is a human donor in a cohort sampled during active COVID-19.

The chain has TRBV27 and TRBJ1-5; D possibly corresponds to TRBD1 (5 bases). Looked up from germline, CDR1 is MNHEY and CDR2 is SMNVEV (reference sequence). The CDR3 is 12 amino acids. Trimming stripped 2 bases from V and 9 bases from J, with 8 bases between. CDR3 sequence: CASSLTGGPQHF. The DNA of the CDR3 is TGTGCCAGCAGTTTAACGGGGGGGCCCCAGCATTTT.

The chain employs TRBV27 and TRBJ2-7; 9 bases align to TRBD1. CDR1 is MNHEY and CDR2 is SMNVEV in the germline V gene (reference sequence). The CDR3 totals 14 residues. The V segment lost 7 bases and the J segment 5 bases; nucleotides outside the gene matches: 9. CDR3 loop: CASTGTGNIDEQYF. The CDR3 DNA follows: TGTGCCAGCACCGGGACAGGGAATATCGACGAGCAGTACTTC.

The V and J genes are TRBV19 and TRBJ2-5; 13 bases agree with TRBD2. Germline loops: CDR1 LNHDA, CDR2 SQIVND (reference sequence). The ends lost 8 bases at V and 2 bases at J; junction bases unmatched: 5. The CDR3 consists of 15 residues. CDR3 residues: CASRLTSGRQETQYF. Written as DNA, the CDR3 is TGTGCCAGTCGCTTGACTAGCGGGAGGCAAGAGACCCAGTACTTC.

The rearrangement joins TRBV5-1 to TRBJ2-5; 8 nucleotides match TRBD2. Unmatched junction bases numbered 10, after V lost 7 bases and J lost 5 bases. Germline-derived CDR1 and CDR2 are SGHRS and YFSETQ. This CDR3 comprises 14 residues. The chain's CDR3 is CASYVNGRGETQYF. CDR3 nucleotides: TGCGCCAGCTACGTAAACGGGAGGGGGGAGACCCAGTACTTC.

The V call is TRBV7-6, the J call TRBJ1-4; 9 bases map to TRBD1. The CDR3 sequence is 15 residues long. Trimming removed 5 bases from V and 8 bases from J; junction bases left unmatched: 9. CDR1 is SGHVS and CDR2 is FNYEAQ in the germline V gene. The CDR3: CASSNRDRVVEKLFF. Written as DNA, the CDR3 is TGTGCCAGCAGCAACCGGGACAGGGTAGTAGAAAAACTGTTTTTT.

V usage is TRBV5-1 and J usage is TRBJ1-5; D not resolved. This CDR3 has 13 residues. CDR1 and CDR2 (germline): SGHRS, YFSETQ. V gave up 0 bases and J gave up 6 bases, with 7 bases separating them. This chain's CDR3 is CASSLVAGQPQHF. The CDR3 DNA follows: TGCGCCAGCAGCTTGGTTGCGGGTCAGCCCCAGCATTTT.

This clone was seen only a few times. This chain joins TRBV6-5 and TRBJ1-1; D is undetermined. Germline loops: CDR1 MNHEY, CDR2 SVGAGI. This CDR3 region has 13 residues. V gave up 6 bases and J gave up 10 bases, with 18 bases separating them. CDR3 sequence reads: CASSADGWRGAFF. The CDR3 DNA reads TGTGCCAGCAGCGCAGACGGGTGGCGGGGAGCTTTCTTT.